What follows is one TCR beta chain and its context. What it recognizes is unknown. V gave up 5 bases and J gave up 3 bases, with 8 bases separating them. The CDR3 spans 12 residues. Germline loops: CDR1 MDHEN, CDR2 SYDVKM. These data originate in a study of T cell responses to AZD1222 COVID-19 vaccine. Overall study: Second-dose recipients at about 4 or about 12 weeks were treated as one pooled group.

Profiled with immunoSEQ multiplex PCR; TCRdb holds only in-frame clones, not every one. The sample lists roughly 150,000 clones, around 89% occurring once. Whole-study results and caveats: Reportedly, nearly half the spike-specific TCRs target unmutated variant regions. Elevations in Spike-specific TCR breadth and depth followed administration of two AZD1222 doses. Regions 160-218 and 743-854 held dominance among vaccine-associated CD4 TCRs, which spanned spike.

This chain links TRBV28 with TRBJ2-7; tentatively, D is TRBD1 or TRBD2 (5 bases each). The receptor comes from an adult in good health. The sample in question was peripheral blood, obtained on day 0 of AZD1222 vaccination. In DNA, the CDR3 is TGTGCCAGCAGTCCTGGGGGCTACGAGCAGTACTTC. As protein: CASSPGGYEQYF.